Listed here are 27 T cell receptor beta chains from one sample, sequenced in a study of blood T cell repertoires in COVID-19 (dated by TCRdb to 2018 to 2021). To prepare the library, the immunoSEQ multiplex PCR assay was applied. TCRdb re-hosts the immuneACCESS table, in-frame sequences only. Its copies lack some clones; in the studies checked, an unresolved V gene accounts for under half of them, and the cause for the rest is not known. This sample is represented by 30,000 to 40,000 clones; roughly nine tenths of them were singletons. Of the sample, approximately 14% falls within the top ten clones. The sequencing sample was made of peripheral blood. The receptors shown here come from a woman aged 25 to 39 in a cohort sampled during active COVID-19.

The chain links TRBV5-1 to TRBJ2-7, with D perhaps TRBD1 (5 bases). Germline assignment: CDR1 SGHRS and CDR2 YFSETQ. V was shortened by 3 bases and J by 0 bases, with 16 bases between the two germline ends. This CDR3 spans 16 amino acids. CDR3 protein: CASSSWMGPLSYEQYF. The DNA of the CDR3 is TGCGCCAGCAGCTCGTGGATGGGGCCCCTCTCCTACGAGCAGTACTTC.

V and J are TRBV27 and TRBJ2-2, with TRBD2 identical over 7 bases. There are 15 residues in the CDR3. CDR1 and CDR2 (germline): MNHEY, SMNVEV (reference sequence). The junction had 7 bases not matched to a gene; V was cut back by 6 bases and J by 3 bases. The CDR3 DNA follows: TGTGCCAGCAGGGAAGCGGGACTCTACACCGGGGAGCTGTTTTTT. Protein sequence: CASREAGLYTGELFF.

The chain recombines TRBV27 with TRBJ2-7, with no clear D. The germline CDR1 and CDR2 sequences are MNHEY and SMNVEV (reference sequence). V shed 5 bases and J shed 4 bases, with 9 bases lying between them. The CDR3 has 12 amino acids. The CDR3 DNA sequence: TGTGCCAGCAGTCCCGCCGGGTACGAGCAGTACTTC. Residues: CASSPAGYEQYF.

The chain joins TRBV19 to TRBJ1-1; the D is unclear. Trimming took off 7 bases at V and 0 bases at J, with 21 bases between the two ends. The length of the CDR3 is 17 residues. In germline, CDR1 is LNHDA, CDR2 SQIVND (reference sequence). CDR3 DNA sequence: TGTGCCAGTAAAGAGGGTGCCCGGCCGCCGTTGAACACTGAAGCTTTCTTT. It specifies CASKEGARPPLNTEAFF.

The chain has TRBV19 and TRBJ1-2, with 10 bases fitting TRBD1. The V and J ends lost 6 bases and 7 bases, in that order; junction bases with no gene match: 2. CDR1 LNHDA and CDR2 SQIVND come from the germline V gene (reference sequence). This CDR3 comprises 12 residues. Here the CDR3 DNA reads TGTGCCAGTAGCCGGGACAGGGGTGGCTACACCTTC. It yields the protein CASSRDRGGYTF.

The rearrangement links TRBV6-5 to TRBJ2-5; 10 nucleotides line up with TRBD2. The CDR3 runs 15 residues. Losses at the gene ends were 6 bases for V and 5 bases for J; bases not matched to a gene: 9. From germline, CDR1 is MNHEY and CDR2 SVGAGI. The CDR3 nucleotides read TGTGCCAGCAGCCGGAGCGGGAGGGCCGGGGAGACCCAGTACTTC. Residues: CASSRSGRAGETQYF.

CDR3 amino acids: CASSARGHKQFF. DNA for the CDR3: TGTGCCAGCAGCGCGCGGGGGCACAAGCAGTTCTTC. The genes are TRBV7-2 and TRBJ2-1, with D possibly being TRBD2 (7 bases). Trimming shortened V by 5 bases and J by 11 bases, and 13 bases separated the two germline ends. Germline CDR1 reads SGHTA; CDR2 reads FQGNSA. The CDR3 covers 12 residues.

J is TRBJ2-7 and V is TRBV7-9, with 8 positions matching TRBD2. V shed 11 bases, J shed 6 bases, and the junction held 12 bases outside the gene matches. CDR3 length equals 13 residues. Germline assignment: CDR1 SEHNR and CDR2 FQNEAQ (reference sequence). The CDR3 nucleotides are TGTGCCGTCAGCGGGAGAGACATCGGCGAGCAGTACTTC. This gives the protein CAVSGRDIGEQYF.

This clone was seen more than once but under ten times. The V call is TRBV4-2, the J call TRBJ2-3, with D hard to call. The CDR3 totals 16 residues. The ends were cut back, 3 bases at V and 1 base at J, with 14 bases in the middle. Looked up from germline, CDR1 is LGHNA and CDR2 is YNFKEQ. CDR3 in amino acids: CASSQEVTPRTDTQYF. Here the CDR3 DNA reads TGTGCCAGCAGCCAGGAAGTGACTCCGCGCACAGATACGCAGTATTTT.

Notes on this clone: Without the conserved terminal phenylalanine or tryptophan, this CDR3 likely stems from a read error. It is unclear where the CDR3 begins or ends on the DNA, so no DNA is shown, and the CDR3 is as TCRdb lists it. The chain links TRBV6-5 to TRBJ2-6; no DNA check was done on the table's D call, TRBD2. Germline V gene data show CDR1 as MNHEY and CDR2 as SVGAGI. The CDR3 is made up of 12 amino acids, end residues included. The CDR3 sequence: CASTNTGGTGGC.

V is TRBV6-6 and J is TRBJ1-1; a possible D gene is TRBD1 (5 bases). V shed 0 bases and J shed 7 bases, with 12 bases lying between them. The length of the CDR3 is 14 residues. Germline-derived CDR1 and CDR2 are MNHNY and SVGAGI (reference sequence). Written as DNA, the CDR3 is TGTGCCAGCAGTTACTCGGTCTCGGGGGTTGAAGCTTTCTTT. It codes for CASSYSVSGVEAFF.

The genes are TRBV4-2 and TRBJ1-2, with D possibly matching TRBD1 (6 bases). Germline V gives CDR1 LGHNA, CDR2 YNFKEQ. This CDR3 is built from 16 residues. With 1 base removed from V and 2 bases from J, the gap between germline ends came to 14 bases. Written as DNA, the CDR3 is TGTGCCAGCAGCCAAGTCACACAGGGATTAAACTATGGCTACACCTTC. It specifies CASSQVTQGLNYGYTF.

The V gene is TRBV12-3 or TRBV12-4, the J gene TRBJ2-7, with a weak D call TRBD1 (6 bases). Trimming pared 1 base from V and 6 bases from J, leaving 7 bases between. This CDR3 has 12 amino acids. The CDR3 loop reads CASSLVRGEQYF. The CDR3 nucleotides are TGTGCCAGCAGTTTAGTCAGGGGCGAGCAGTACTTC.

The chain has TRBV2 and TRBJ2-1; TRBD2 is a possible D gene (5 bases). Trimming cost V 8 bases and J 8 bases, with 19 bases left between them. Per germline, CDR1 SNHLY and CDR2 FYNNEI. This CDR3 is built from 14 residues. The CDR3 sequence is CASRPADRWDEQFF. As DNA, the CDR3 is TGTGCCAGCCGACCAGCGGACCGCTGGGATGAGCAGTTCTTC. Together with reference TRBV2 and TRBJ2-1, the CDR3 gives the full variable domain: EPEVTQTPSHQVTQMGQEVILRCVPISNHLYFYWYRQILGQKVEFLVSFYNNEISEKSEIFDDQFSVERPDGSNFTLKIRSTKLEDSAMYFCASRPADRWDEQFFGPGTRLTVL.

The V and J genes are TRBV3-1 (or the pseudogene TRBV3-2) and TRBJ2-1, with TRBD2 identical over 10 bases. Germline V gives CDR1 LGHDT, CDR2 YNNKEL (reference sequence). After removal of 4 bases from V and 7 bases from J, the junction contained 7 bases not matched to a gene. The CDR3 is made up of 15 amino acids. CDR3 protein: CASSRVAGGGNEQFF. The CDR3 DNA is TGTGCCAGCAGCCGTGTAGCGGGAGGAGGAAATGAGCAGTTCTTC.

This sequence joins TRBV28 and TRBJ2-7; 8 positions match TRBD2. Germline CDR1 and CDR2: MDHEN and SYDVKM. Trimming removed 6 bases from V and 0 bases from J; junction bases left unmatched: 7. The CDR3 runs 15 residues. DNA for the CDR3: TGTGCCAGCAGACCAAGCGGGGGAAGCTCCTACGAGCAGTACTTC. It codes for CASRPSGGSSYEQYF. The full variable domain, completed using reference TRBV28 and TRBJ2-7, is DVKVTQSSRYLVKRTGEKVFLECVQDMDHENMFWYRQDPGLGLRLIYFSYDVKMKEKGDIPEGYSVSREKKERFSLILESASTNQTSMYLCASRPSGGSSYEQYFGPGTRLTVT.

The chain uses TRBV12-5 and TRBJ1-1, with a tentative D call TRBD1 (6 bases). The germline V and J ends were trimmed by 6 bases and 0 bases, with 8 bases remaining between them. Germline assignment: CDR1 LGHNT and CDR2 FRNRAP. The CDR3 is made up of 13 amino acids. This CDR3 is CASGNRVNTEAFF. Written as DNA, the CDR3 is TGTGCTAGTGGCAACAGGGTGAACACTGAAGCTTTCTTT. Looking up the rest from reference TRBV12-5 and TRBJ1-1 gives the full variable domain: DARVTQTPRHKVTEMGQEVTMRCQPILGHNTVFWYRQTMMQGLELLAYFRNRAPLDDSGMPKDRFSAEMPDATLATLKIQPSEPRDSAVYFCASGNRVNTEAFFGQGTRLTVV.

CDR3 residues: CASSYSRFHAYNEQFF. The CDR3 nucleotides read TGTGCCAGCAGTTACTCGAGGTTCCATGCCTACAATGAGCAGTTCTTC. The chain recombines TRBV6-5 with TRBJ2-1; unclear D gene. CDR1 and CDR2 (germline): MNHEY, SVGAGI. The germline V and J ends were trimmed by 0 bases and 2 bases, with 11 bases remaining between them. The CDR3 extends over 16 amino acids.

The CDR3 DNA is TGTGCCAGCAGTGGGACAGGGACGCGGGGTGGCTACACCTTC. Amino acids: CASSGTGTRGGYTF. The V call is TRBV25-1, the J call TRBJ1-2; 8 nucleotides align to TRBD1. J was trimmed by 7 bases and V by 4 bases; bases with no gene match: 8. CDR3 length: 14 amino acids. Germline V lookup: CDR1 MGHDK, CDR2 SYGVNS.

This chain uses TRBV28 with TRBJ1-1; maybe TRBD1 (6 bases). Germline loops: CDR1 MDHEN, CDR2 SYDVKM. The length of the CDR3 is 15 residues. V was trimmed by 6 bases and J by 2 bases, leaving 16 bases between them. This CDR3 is CASSSSATGNTEAFF. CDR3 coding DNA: TGTGCCAGCAGCTCATCCGCGACAGGAAACACTGAAGCTTTCTTT. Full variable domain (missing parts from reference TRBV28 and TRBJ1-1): DVKVTQSSRYLVKRTGEKVFLECVQDMDHENMFWYRQDPGLGLRLIYFSYDVKMKEKGDIPEGYSVSREKKERFSLILESASTNQTSMYLCASSSSATGNTEAFFGQGTRLTVV.

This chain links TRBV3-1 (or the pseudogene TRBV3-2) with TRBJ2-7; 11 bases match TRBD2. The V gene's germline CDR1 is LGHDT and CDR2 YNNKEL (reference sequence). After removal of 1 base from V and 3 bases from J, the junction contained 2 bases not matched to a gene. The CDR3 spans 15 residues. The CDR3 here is CASSQALAGGYEQYF. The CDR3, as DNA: TGTGCCAGCAGCCAAGCTCTAGCGGGAGGCTACGAGCAGTACTTC.

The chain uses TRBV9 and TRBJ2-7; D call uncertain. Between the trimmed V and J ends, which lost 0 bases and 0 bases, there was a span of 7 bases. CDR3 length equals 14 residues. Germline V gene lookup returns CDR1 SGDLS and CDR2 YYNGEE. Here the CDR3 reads CASSVGISSYEQYF. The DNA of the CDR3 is TGTGCCAGCAGCGTAGGAATTAGCTCCTACGAGCAGTACTTC.

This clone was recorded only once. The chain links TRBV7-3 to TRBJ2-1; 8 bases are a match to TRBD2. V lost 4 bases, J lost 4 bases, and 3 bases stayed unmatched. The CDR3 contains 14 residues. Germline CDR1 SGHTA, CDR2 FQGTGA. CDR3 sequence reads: CASSSLAGYNEQFF. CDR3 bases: TGTGCCAGCAGCTCCCTAGCGGGTTACAATGAGCAGTTCTTC.

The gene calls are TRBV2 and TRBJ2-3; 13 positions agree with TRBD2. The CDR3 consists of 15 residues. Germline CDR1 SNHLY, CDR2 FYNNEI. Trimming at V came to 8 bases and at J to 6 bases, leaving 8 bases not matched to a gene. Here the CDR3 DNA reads TGTGCCAGCCGCCGGACTAGCGGGAGTATTGATACGCAGTATTTT. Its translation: CASRRTSGSIDTQYF.

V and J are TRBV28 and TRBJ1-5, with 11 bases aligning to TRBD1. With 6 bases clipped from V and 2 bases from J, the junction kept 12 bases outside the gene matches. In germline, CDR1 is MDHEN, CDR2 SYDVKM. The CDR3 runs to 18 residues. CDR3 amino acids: CASRSGTGGGFGNQPQHF. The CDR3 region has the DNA TGTGCCAGCAGGAGCGGGACAGGGGGAGGATTTGGCAATCAGCCCCAGCATTTT. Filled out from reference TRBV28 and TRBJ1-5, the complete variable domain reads DVKVTQSSRYLVKRTGEKVFLECVQDMDHENMFWYRQDPGLGLRLIYFSYDVKMKEKGDIPEGYSVSREKKERFSLILESASTNQTSMYLCASRSGTGGGFGNQPQHFGDGTRLSIL.

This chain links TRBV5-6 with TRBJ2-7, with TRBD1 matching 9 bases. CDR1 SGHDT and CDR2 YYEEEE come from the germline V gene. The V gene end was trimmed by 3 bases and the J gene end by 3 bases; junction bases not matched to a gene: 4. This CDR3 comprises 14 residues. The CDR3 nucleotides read TGTGCCAGCAGCTCCGGGACAGGGTTCTACGAGCAGTACTTC. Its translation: CASSSGTGFYEQYF.

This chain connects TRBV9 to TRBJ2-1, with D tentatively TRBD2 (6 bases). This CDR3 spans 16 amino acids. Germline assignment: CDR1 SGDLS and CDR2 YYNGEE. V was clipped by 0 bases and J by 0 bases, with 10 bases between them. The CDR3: CASSVGAGSSYNEQFF. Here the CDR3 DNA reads TGTGCCAGCAGCGTAGGTGCGGGGAGCTCCTACAATGAGCAGTTCTTC. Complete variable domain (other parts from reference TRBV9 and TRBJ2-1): DSGVTQTPKHLITATGQRVTLRCSPRSGDLSVYWYQQSLDQGLQFLIQYYNGEERAKGNILERFSAQQFPDLHSELNLSSLELGDSALYFCASSVGAGSSYNEQFFGPGTRLTVL.